The T cell receptor beta chain described here comes from a study of cytomegalovirus exposure and HLA in healthy donors. Study-wide results and limits: Reports indicated that the classifier achieved high specificity and sensitivity in diagnosing cytomegalovirus status. A later analysis found common viral pathogens apparently linked to several of the most significant clusters. When a later analysis was performed, an Asian-associated ancestry cluster reportedly had fewer N-insertions than the approximately 690-donor mean. A later examination showed that TCR association rates differed by HLA locus, with DRB1 most and HLA-C fewest.

The primer mix had 60 Vbeta and 13 Jbeta primers. The table came from immunoSEQ multiplex PCR; TCRdb's copy has only in-frame clones and leaves some out. The sample lists 150,000 to 200,000 clones, 80% to 90% seen once, with almost 9.5% in the top ten. For this clone: The antigen is unknown.

Trimming removed 3 bases from V and 0 bases from J, with 21 bases in between. The CDR3 length is 18 residues. Germline assignment: CDR1 LGHNA and CDR2 YNFKEQ. This chain joins TRBV4-2 and TRBJ2-7; maybe TRBD2 (6 bases). This clonotype was obtained from a man aged 18 to 29 in good health and CMV-seropositive. Sequencing input: PBMCs. The DNA of the CDR3 is TGTGCCAGCAGCCAGAGGGCCCATTCGAGCGGGCTCTCCTACGAGCAGTACTTC. Translating it yields CASSQRAHSSGLSYEQYF.